One and the same sample provided the 23 T cell receptor beta chains below, sequenced in a study of T-cell reconstitution after alpha-beta-depleted transplantation in children. Unique molecular identifiers featured in how the TCRbeta library was prepared. TCRdb re-called the PCR reads with MiXCR, one entry per CDR3 protein. The top ten hold 13% to 15% of the sample, which has fewer than 750,000 distinct CDR3 sequences, roughly 23% seen once. Sequencing used PBMCs, mostly from graft donor cells, obtained 360 days after TCRalphabeta/CD19-depleted stem cell transplant. These receptors were collected from a boy younger than two who had a stem cell transplant for acute myeloid leukemia, so the T cells may come from the graft donor.

This clonotype was counted many times. The gene calls are TRBV7-7 and TRBJ2-5; weak D call: TRBD1 (5 bases). Looked up from germline, CDR1 is SSHAT and CDR2 is FNYEAQ (reference sequence). CDR3 length: 15 amino acids. Trimming stripped 1 base from V and 9 bases from J, with 18 bases between. The CDR3 spells CASSLVSTARAAQYF. The CDR3 DNA reads TGTGCCAGCAGCTTAGTCTCGACAGCTCGGGCGGCCCAGTACTTC. The entire variable domain, with the rest obtained from reference TRBV7-7 and TRBJ2-5, is as follows: GAGVSQSPRYKVTKRGQDVTLRCDPISSHATLYWYQQALGQGPEFLTYFNYEAQPDKSGLPSDRFSAERPEGSISTLTIQRTEQRDSAMYRCASSLVSTARAAQYFGPGTRLLVL.

CDR3 sequence (DNA): TGTGCCAGCACTCCCCTGGGAGTGAACACTGAAGCTTTCTTT. Amino acid sequence: CASTPLGVNTEAFF. The gene calls are TRBV6-1 and TRBJ1-1; D ambiguous. Germline V gene lookup returns CDR1 MNHNS and CDR2 SASEGT. The CDR3 runs 14 residues. Trimming took off 7 bases at V and 0 bases at J, with 12 bases between the two ends.

V is TRBV12-3 or TRBV12-4 and J is TRBJ2-3, with D perhaps matching TRBD1 (8 bases). V lost 3 bases and J lost 10, with 14 bases in between. CDR3 length: 13 residues. The CDR3, as DNA: TGTGCCAGCAGTTTTGGGAGGGGACAGGCGCAGTATTTT. It translates to CASSFGRGQAQYF.

This rearrangement joins TRBV28 to TRBJ1-1; D remains unclear. Deletions cut 6 bases from V and 2 bases from J, with 22 bases between. Germline V gene data show CDR1 as MDHEN and CDR2 as SYDVKM. This CDR3 has 17 amino acids. Written as DNA, the CDR3 is TGTGCCAGCAGGGATAGGGCCAGGACGCATCGAAACACTGAAGCTTTCTTT. Translated: CASRDRARTHRNTEAFF.

This rearrangement joins TRBV7-9 to TRBJ2-1; perhaps TRBD2 as D (6 bases). Germline CDR1 SEHNR, CDR2 FQNEAQ (reference sequence). CDR3 length: 12 amino acids. V gave up 2 bases and J gave up 14 bases, with 13 bases separating them. This CDR3 reads CASSLSGLGEFF. CDR3 DNA sequence: TGTGCCAGCAGCTTATCGGGACTGGGGGAGTTCTTC.

The chain combines TRBV4-1 with TRBJ2-7, with D perhaps matching TRBD1 or TRBD2 (5 bases each). There are 13 residues in the CDR3. The V end lost 0 bases, the J end lost 8 bases, and 11 bases lay between the germline ends. Germline CDR1 and CDR2: MGHRA and YSYEKL. The CDR3 loop is CASSQDFWGQQYV. As DNA, the CDR3 is TGCGCCAGCAGCCAAGACTTTTGGGGACAGCAGTACGTC.

This chain connects TRBV20-1 to TRBJ2-2, with 10 bases identical to TRBD1. This CDR3 spans 13 amino acids. Germline V gene lookup returns CDR1 DFQATT and CDR2 SNEGSKA (reference sequence). V lost 5 bases and J lost 7; bases outside the gene matches: 4. The CDR3 reads CSARQGADGELFF. CDR3 bases: TGCAGTGCTCGACAGGGGGCCGACGGGGAGCTGTTTTTT.

This clonotype was seen more than once but under ten times. This chain uses TRBV12-3 or TRBV12-4 with TRBJ2-2, with 11 bases identical to TRBD1. J was trimmed by 3 bases and V by 5 bases; bases with no gene match: 17. The CDR3 is 20 residues long. This CDR3 reads CASSPLTGTGGLQDTGELFF. The CDR3 nucleotides read TGTGCCAGCAGTCCGCTAACCGGGACAGGGGGTCTTCAGGACACCGGGGAGCTGTTTTTT.

This clonotype was seen many times. V gene TRBV5-5 combines with J gene TRBJ2-2, with D perhaps matching TRBD2 (5 bases). This CDR3 region has 14 residues. The ends were cut back, 7 bases at V and 7 bases at J, with 17 bases in the middle. CDR1 SGHKS and CDR2 YYEKEE come from the germline V gene (reference sequence). CDR3 sequence reads: CASPGRRRHGELFF. CDR3 DNA sequence: TGTGCCAGCCCTGGCAGGAGGAGGCACGGGGAGCTGTTTTTT. The full variable domain, rest sourced from reference TRBV5-5 and TRBJ2-2, is DAGVTQSPTHLIKTRGQQVTLRCSPISGHKSVSWYQQVLGQGPQFIFQYYEKEERGRGNFPDRFSARQFPNYSSELNVNALLLGDSALYLCASPGRRRHGELFFGEGSRLTVL.

The CDR3 DNA follows: TGTGCCAGCAGCTTGAGCCGCCACCCATTCACAGATACGCAGTATTTT. Residues: CASSLSRHPFTDTQYF. The V call is TRBV7-2, the J call TRBJ2-3; no clear D gene. Between the trimmed V and J ends, which lost 3 bases and 2 bases, there was a span of 15 bases. Germline lookup yields CDR1 SGHTA and CDR2 FQGNSA. The CDR3 sequence is 16 residues long.

This clonotype is a singleton in its sample. A read error may produce the germline difference seen at one junction end. The rearrangement links TRBV15 to TRBJ1-3, with D uncertain. The CDR3 has 13 amino acids. Germline CDR1 and CDR2: LNHNV and YYDKDF (reference sequence). CDR3 coding DNA: TGTGTCACCAGCAGAGATGAAGGAAACACCATATATTTT. Protein: CVTSRDEGNTIYF.

The rearrangement uses TRBV20-1 and TRBJ2-3, with 7 bases that match TRBD2. CDR1 and CDR2 (germline): DFQATT, SNEGSKA (reference sequence). V lost 0 bases, J lost 2 bases, and 5 bases stayed unmatched. The CDR3 spans 15 residues. CDR3 coding DNA: TGCAGTGCTAGAGATGACGGGGGGTACACAGATACGCAGTATTTT. Translated: CSARDDGGYTDTQYF.

This clonotype appeared a few times. The J gene is TRBJ1-1, the V gene TRBV20-1; weak D call: TRBD1 (6 bases). Germline V lookup: CDR1 DFQATT, CDR2 SNEGSKA (reference sequence). CDR3 length: 15 residues. V gave up 4 bases and J gave up 5 bases, with 20 bases separating them. Here the CDR3 reads CSAKGRGPPGTEAFF. CDR3 in DNA: TGCAGTGCTAAAGGCAGGGGCCCCCCGGGGACTGAAGCTTTCTTT.

There are many counts of this clonotype. The chain recombines TRBV12-5 with TRBJ2-2; TRBD2 matches 8 bases. The V segment lost 3 bases and the J segment 3 bases; nucleotides outside the gene matches: 6. This CDR3 region has 16 residues. From germline, CDR1 is LGHNT and CDR2 FRNRAP. CDR3 residues: CASGFSTSAYTGELFF. As DNA, the CDR3 is TGTGCTAGTGGTTTCTCGACTAGCGCCTACACCGGGGAGCTGTTTTTT.

This clonotype occurred many times. The gene calls are TRBV20-1 and TRBJ2-7; maybe TRBD2 (5 bases). The germline V gene has CDR1 DFQATT and CDR2 SNEGSKA (reference sequence). Trimming removed 2 bases at V and 7 bases at J, with 9 bases between. This CDR3 has 11 residues. Written as DNA, the CDR3 is TGCAGTGCTAGACCTAGCAAGGAGCAGTACGTC. It codes for CSARPSKEQYV.

This clonotype showed up many times. This chain uses TRBV6-1 with TRBJ1-3; no clear D. This CDR3 comprises 14 residues. In germline, CDR1 is MNHNS, CDR2 SASEGT. V was shortened by 6 bases and J by 0 bases, with 9 bases between the two germline ends. CDR3 region: CASSLDTSGNTIYF. In DNA, the CDR3 is TGTGCCAGCAGCCTTGACACCTCTGGAAACACCATATATTTT.

This clonotype appeared many times. The rearrangement uses TRBV20-1 and TRBJ1-5, with D perhaps matching TRBD1 (5 bases). The CDR3 is made up of 15 amino acids. Germline-derived CDR1 and CDR2 are DFQATT and SNEGSKA (reference sequence). V gave up 2 bases and J gave up 0 bases, with 11 bases separating them. The CDR3 DNA is TGCAGTGCTAGACAGCAGGGAGCTAGCAATCAGCCCCAGCATTTT. Encoded protein: CSARQQGASNQPQHF.

V gene TRBV7-3 combines with J gene TRBJ2-7; the D gene is possibly TRBD1 (7 bases). The length of the CDR3 is 16 residues. Looked up from germline, CDR1 is SGHTA and CDR2 is FQGTGA. Trimming cost V 1 base and J 4 bases, with 17 bases left between them. The CDR3 coding sequence is TGTGCCAGCAGCTTAAGAGGAGGGGGCCAGGTTTACGAGCAGTACTTC. Encoded protein: CASSLRGGGQVYEQYF.

The CDR3 DNA follows: TGTGCCAGCAGGTTGGGCGGGACGGAGAATTTCTTT. This sequence encodes CASRLGGTENFF. The V and J genes are TRBV12-3 or TRBV12-4 and TRBJ1-1, with TRBD1 as a possible D gene (5 bases). This CDR3 is 12 amino acids long. V was cut by 6 bases and J by 13 bases, with 18 bases left in between.

In its sample, this clonotype was seen many times. The chain links TRBV5-6 to TRBJ2-1; possibly TRBD2 for D (6 bases). CDR1 is SGHDT, CDR2 YYEEEE, per germline. CDR3 size: 15 residues. V lost 4 bases to trimming and J lost 8 bases, with 19 bases between them. The CDR3 loop is CASSRRDLRRDEQFF. CDR3 coding DNA: TGTGCCAGCAGCCGCCGGGACTTAAGACGGGATGAGCAGTTCTTC. Full variable domain (remainder filled in from reference TRBV5-6 and TRBJ2-1): DAGVTQSPTHLIKTRGQQVTLRCSPKSGHDTVSWYQQALGQGPQFIFQYYEEEERQRGNFPDRFSGHQFPNYSSELNVNALLLGDSALYLCASSRRDLRRDEQFFGPGTRLTVL.

This clonotype was recorded many times. The chain couples TRBV20-1 to TRBJ2-5; TRBD2 matches at 7 bases. The CDR3 is 16 residues long. The germline V gene encodes CDR1 DFQATT and CDR2 SNEGSKA (reference sequence). Trimming took 4 bases from V and 4 from J; bases not matched to a gene: 15. This CDR3 reads CSATPLAARRGETQYF. The CDR3 nucleotides are TGCAGTGCTACCCCTCTAGCGGCCCGAAGGGGAGAGACCCAGTACTTC.

This clonotype was observed many times. This sequence joins TRBV5-1 and TRBJ1-2; maybe TRBD1 (5 bases). This CDR3 has 15 amino acids. Germline-derived CDR1 and CDR2 are SGHRS and YFSETQ. The germline V and J ends were trimmed by 0 bases and 4 bases, with 13 bases remaining between them. The DNA for the CDR3 is TGCGCCAGCAGCTTGGTTGGAGGGACCATCTATGGCTACACCTTC. Translated: CASSLVGGTIYGYTF.

This clonotype came up a few times. The chain couples TRBV28 to TRBJ2-2; 7 nucleotides match TRBD2. The germline V gene encodes CDR1 MDHEN and CDR2 SYDVKM. Trimming removed 6 bases from V and 0 bases from J; junction bases left unmatched: 7. CDR3 length: 16 residues. The CDR3, as DNA: TGTGCCAGCAGACGCGGAGCGGGGTCGAACACCGGGGAGCTGTTTTTT. Translated, it gives CASRRGAGSNTGELFF.